This TCR beta chain is from a study of blood T cell repertoires in COVID-19. Only in-frame clones appear in the TCRdb table, and some are missing; sequencing was by immunoSEQ multiplex PCR. This sample has about 220,000 clones, with 80% to 90% found just once. V gave up 1 base and J gave up 0 bases, with 10 bases separating them. CDR1 and CDR2 (germline): SGHVS, FQNEAQ. This CDR3 has 16 residues. This chain uses TRBV7-8 with TRBJ1-3; no clear D gene. Sequencing was performed on PBMCs or T cells enriched from blood (not recorded which). The origin of this receptor is a woman aged 45-60 years who had been exposed to COVID-19. Written as DNA, the CDR3 is TGTGCCAGCAGCTTAGGTGGAAGACTCTCTGGAAACACCATATATTTT. Its protein product is CASSLGGRLSGNTIYF.